This TCR beta chain was captured in a study of beta chain features in type 1 diabetes. Study conclusions and caveats: The study found that naive, central memory and Treg TCRB repertoires appeared more similar in patients than in healthy donors.

This CDR3 comprises 13 residues. V shed 8 bases and J 6 bases; nucleotides not matched to a gene: 6. Looked up from germline, CDR1 is MNHNS and CDR2 is SASEGT. On average, the one heparinised blood draw given by each donor was around 120 mL. Details on this clone: Its target is not known.

cDNA synthesis used the whole RNA isolate, giving expressed TCRB sequences. Using immunoSEQ multiplex PCR, the repertoire was profiled, and TCRdb retains in-frame clones only, with some absent. The sample carries 500,000 to 700,000 clones, around a sixth recorded once. The source material was naive CD4+ T cells from blood. The sequence was collected from a man younger than 30 in good health. V is TRBV6-1 and J is TRBJ2-3; 9 nucleotides agree with TRBD1. CDR3 region: CASGTGPPDTQYF. DNA for the CDR3: TGTGCCAGCGGGACAGGGCCCCCGGATACGCAGTATTTT.